Listed below are T cell receptor beta chains from one sample, sequenced in a study of PD-L1 blockade in urothelial cancer. Sequenced by immunoSEQ multiplex PCR; TCRdb stores in-frame clones only, minus some. The table has tens of thousands of clones, around 81% seen once. The source was PBMCs, collected around atezolizumab (anti-PD-L1) treatment. The receptors come from a man aged 80 or over with urothelial cancer. Each CDR3 is given with its conserved first and last residue. The D gene is left open where the match is weak. Clone size is given for some rows only: seen once, a few or many times, or a class if the clone is expanded.

J: TRBJ2-5; D: TRBD2; length: 16; size: NA; V: TRBV4-1; DNA: TGCGCCAGCAGCCAAGATGACGGACTAGCGAAAGAGACCCAGTACTTC; CDR3: CASSQDDGLAKETQYF
J: TRBJ1-1; D: TRBD1; length: 14; size: NA; V: TRBV29-1; DNA: TGCAGCGGCCGGGACAGAACCTTGAACACTGAAGCTTTCTTT; CDR3: CSGRDRTLNTEAFF
J: TRBJ2-7; D: TRBD1; length: 15; size: NA; V: TRBV11-2; DNA: TGTGCCAGCAGCTTATTCCGACAGGGGTCCTACGAGCAGTACTTC; CDR3: CASSLFRQGSYEQYF
J: TRBJ2-7; D: TRBD2; length: 17; size: NA; V: TRBV30; DNA: TGTGCCTGGAGTGTTGGAAGACTAGCGGGCCAGCCCTACGAGCAGTACTTC; CDR3: CAWSVGRLAGQPYEQYF
J: TRBJ2-5; D: TRBD1; length: 15; size: few; V: TRBV5-4; DNA: TGTGCCAGCAGCTTAAGGACAGGGGGCCAAGAGACCCAGTACTTC; CDR3: CASSLRTGGQETQYF
J: TRBJ2-7; D: NA; length: 15; size: NA; V: TRBV18; DNA: TGTGCCAGCTCCTCAGGGGGGTTGCGGGTCTACGAGCAGTACTTC; CDR3: CASSSGGLRVYEQYF
J: TRBJ2-1; D: TRBD2; length: 13; size: NA; V: TRBV5-4; DNA: TGTGCCAGCAGGATAGCGGGCCCAAATGAGCAGTTCTTC; CDR3: CASRIAGPNEQFF
J: TRBJ2-7; D: NA; length: 15; size: NA; V: TRBV2; DNA: TGTGCCAGCAGTGGGACAGGGCTCGGGGGGTACGAGCAGTACTTC; CDR3: CASSGTGLGGYEQYF
J: TRBJ2-5; D: TRBD2; length: 16; size: NA; V: TRBV5-1; DNA: TGCGCCAGCAGCTTGTGGGCTAGCGGGAGTATGGAGACCCAGTACTTC; CDR3: CASSLWASGSMETQYF
J: TRBJ2-6; D: NA; length: 19; size: NA; V: TRBV9; DNA: TGTGCCAGCAGCGTAGGTATCGGGGGAGAGAGCTCTGGGGCCAACGTCCTGACTTTC; CDR3: CASSVGIGGESSGANVLTF
J: TRBJ1-1; D: TRBD1; length: 14; size: NA; V: TRBV29-1; DNA: TGCAGCGCGAGACAGGGTTCACTGAACACTGAAGCTTTCTTT; CDR3: CSARQGSLNTEAFF
J: TRBJ2-7; D: NA; length: 12; size: NA; V: TRBV18; DNA: TGTGCCAGCTCACCGGAGAGCTACGAGCAGTACTTC; CDR3: CASSPESYEQYF
J: TRBJ2-3; D: NA; length: 15; size: NA; V: TRBV5-1; DNA: TGCGCCAGCAGCTTGGCGGGTTCTAGCACAGATACGCAGTATTTT; CDR3: CASSLAGSSTDTQYF
J: TRBJ2-3; D: TRBD1; length: 15; size: NA; V: TRBV5-4; DNA: TGTGCCAGCAGCCCTCGACAGGGGATATCGGATACGCAGTATTTT; CDR3: CASSPRQGISDTQYF
J: TRBJ2-7; D: TRBD2; length: 13; size: NA; V: TRBV7-2; DNA: TGTGCCAGCAGGACTAGCGGGAGCTACGAGCAGTACTTC; CDR3: CASRTSGSYEQYF
J: TRBJ1-2; D: NA; length: 14; size: NA; V: TRBV27; DNA: TGTGCCAGCAGTTTACCTCGGCAGGACTATGGCTACACCTTC; CDR3: CASSLPRQDYGYTF
J: TRBJ1-4; D: TRBD1; length: 18; size: NA; V: TRBV30; DNA: TGTGCCTGGAATCGATTAACGGGACAGCGTAACCGTAATGAAAAACTGTTTTTT; CDR3: CAWNRLTGQRNRNEKLFF
J: TRBJ2-1; D: NA; length: 11; size: NA; V: TRBV11-3; DNA: TGTGCCAGCGCTTCGGACAATGAGCAGTTCTTC; CDR3: CASASDNEQFF
J: TRBJ1-2; D: TRBD1; length: 18; size: NA; V: TRBV5-4; DNA: TGTGCCAGCAGCTCCTATCCGGGACAGGGGGCTGGAAACTATGGCTACACCTTC; CDR3: CASSSYPGQGAGNYGYTF